The next 9 T cell receptor beta chains were all read from a single sample in a study of T cell responses to AZD1222 COVID-19 vaccine. TCRdb keeps only in-frame clones here, not all; method: immunoSEQ multiplex PCR. The top ten clones hold over 3% of a sample with about 120,000 clones, around nine tenths of them seen once. The sample was peripheral blood, taken on day 0 of AZD1222 vaccination. These receptors were collected from an adult in good health.

The chain couples TRBV6-5 to TRBJ2-4; D is uncertain. The V and J ends lost 10 bases and 1 base respectively, with 11 bases between them. This CDR3 has 13 residues. The germline V gene encodes CDR1 MNHEY and CDR2 SVGAGI. The CDR3 reads CATRVAAKNIQYF. The DNA of the CDR3 is TGTGCCACACGCGTGGCGGCCAAAAACATTCAGTACTTC.

This chain joins TRBV5-8 and TRBJ2-1; the D gene could be TRBD1 or TRBD2 (5 bases each). V was pared by 6 bases and J by 4 bases, with 17 bases between. CDR3 length: 15 amino acids. Germline-derived CDR1 and CDR2 are SGHTS and YDEGEE. CDR3 nucleotides: TGTGCCAGCATCCTCCAGAGGGGTTTTTACAATGAGCAGTTCTTC. Amino acid sequence: CASILQRGFYNEQFF.

This chain connects TRBV7-9 to TRBJ1-2, with TRBD1 identical over 7 bases. Germline V CDR1 and CDR2: SEHNR, FQNEAQ (reference sequence). J lost 2 bases, V lost 5 bases, and 8 bases had no gene match. The CDR3 consists of 15 residues. The CDR3 here is CASSPRQGLNYGYTF. As DNA, the CDR3 is TGTGCCAGCAGCCCCAGACAGGGACTAAACTATGGCTACACCTTC.

The table lists this clone with a count of one. This chain links TRBV9 with TRBJ1-2; 9 bases fit TRBD1. Germline assignment: CDR1 SGDLS and CDR2 YYNGEE. V was clipped by 0 bases and J by 0 bases; unmatched bases: 9. The CDR3 sequence is 18 residues long. CDR3 region: CASSVATLGTGTNYGYTF. The CDR3 coding sequence is TGTGCCAGCAGCGTAGCTACCCTTGGGACAGGGACTAACTATGGCTACACCTTC.

The chain recombines TRBV5-4 with TRBJ1-2, with 9 nucleotides matching TRBD1. CDR1 SGHNT and CDR2 YYREEE come from the germline V gene (reference sequence). V lost 5 bases and J lost 5; bases outside the gene matches: 10. This CDR3 comprises 15 residues. The CDR3 reads CASRVRDRELYGYTF. The CDR3 DNA follows: TGTGCCAGCAGGGTCCGGGACAGGGAGTTATATGGCTACACCTTC.

The chain joins TRBV6-6 to TRBJ1-2, with TRBD1 as a possible D gene (6 bases). The V end was cut by 2 bases, the J end by 3 bases, with 10 bases between. The germline CDR1 and CDR2 sequences are MNHNY and SVGAGI (reference sequence). The CDR3 consists of 14 residues. The CDR3, as DNA: TGTGCCAGCAGTTACCTCTCAGGGGACTATGGCTACACCTTC. Translation gives CASSYLSGDYGYTF.

The chain carries TRBV2 and TRBJ1-1, with D unresolved. Trimming cost V 6 bases and J 0 bases, with 11 bases left between them. The V gene's germline CDR1 is SNHLY and CDR2 FYNNEI. The CDR3 has 14 amino acids. As DNA, the CDR3 is TGTGCCAGCAGCGGGGTAGCAATGAACACTGAAGCTTTCTTT. Amino acids: CASSGVAMNTEAFF.

This chain uses TRBV6-5 with TRBJ1-2; D is unclear. Between the trimmed V and J ends, which lost 5 bases and 8 bases, there was a span of 12 bases. The CDR3 contains 12 residues. Germline lookup yields CDR1 MNHEY and CDR2 SVGAGI. CDR3 residues: CASSRTVGGYTF. For the CDR3, the DNA is TGTGCCAGCAGTAGGACGGTGGGGGGCTACACCTTC.

J is TRBJ1-1 and V is TRBV9, with 7 positions matching TRBD1. Germline CDR1 SGDLS, CDR2 YYNGEE. The CDR3 is 15 amino acids. The trim removed 4 bases at V and 5 bases at J, leaving 11 bases unmatched. CDR3 residues: CASSTLGQASTEAFF. CDR3 DNA sequence: TGTGCCAGCAGCACCCTAGGACAGGCCTCGACTGAAGCTTTCTTT.